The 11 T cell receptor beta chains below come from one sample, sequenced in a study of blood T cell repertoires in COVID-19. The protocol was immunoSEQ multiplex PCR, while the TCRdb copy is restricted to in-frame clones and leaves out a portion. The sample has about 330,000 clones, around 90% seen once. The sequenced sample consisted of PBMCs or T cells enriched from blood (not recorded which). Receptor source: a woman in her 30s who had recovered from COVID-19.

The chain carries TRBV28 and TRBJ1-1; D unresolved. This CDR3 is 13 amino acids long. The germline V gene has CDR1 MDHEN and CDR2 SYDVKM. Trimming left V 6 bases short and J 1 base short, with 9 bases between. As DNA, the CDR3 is TGTGCCAGCAGCCCACAGAGGAACACTGAAGCTTTCTTT. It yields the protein CASSPQRNTEAFF.

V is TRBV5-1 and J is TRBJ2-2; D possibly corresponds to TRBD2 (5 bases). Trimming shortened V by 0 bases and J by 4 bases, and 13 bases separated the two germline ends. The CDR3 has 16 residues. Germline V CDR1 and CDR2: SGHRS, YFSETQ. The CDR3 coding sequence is TGCGCCAGCAGCTTGGACGGTGGGAGTGGCACCGGGGAGCTGTTTTTT. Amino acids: CASSLDGGSGTGELFF.

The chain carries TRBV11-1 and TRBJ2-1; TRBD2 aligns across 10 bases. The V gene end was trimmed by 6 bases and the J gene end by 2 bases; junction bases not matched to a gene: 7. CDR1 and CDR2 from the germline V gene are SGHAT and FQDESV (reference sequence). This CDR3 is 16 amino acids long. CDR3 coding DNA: TGTGCCAGCAGTTACCCAGCGGGAGGGGCCTACAATGAGCAGTTCTTC. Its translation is CASSYPAGGAYNEQFF.

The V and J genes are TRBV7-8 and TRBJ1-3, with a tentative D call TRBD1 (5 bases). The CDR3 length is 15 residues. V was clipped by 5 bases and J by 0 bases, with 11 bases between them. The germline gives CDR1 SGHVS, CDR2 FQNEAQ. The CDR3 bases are TGTGCCAGCAGCGATAGACAGCGCTCTGGAAACACCATATATTTT. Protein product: CASSDRQRSGNTIYF.

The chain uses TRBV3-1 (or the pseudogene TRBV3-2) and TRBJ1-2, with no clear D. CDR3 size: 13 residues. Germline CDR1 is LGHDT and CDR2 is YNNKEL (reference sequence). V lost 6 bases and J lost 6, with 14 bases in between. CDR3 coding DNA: TGTGCCAGCAGGCACCAAGGTGAGGATGGCTACACCTTC. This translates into CASRHQGEDGYTF.

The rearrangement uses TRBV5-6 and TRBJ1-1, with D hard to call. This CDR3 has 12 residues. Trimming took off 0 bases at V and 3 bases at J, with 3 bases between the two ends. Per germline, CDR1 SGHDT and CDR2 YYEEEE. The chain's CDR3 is CASSLADTEAFF. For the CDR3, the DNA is TGTGCCAGCAGCTTGGCGGACACTGAAGCTTTCTTT.

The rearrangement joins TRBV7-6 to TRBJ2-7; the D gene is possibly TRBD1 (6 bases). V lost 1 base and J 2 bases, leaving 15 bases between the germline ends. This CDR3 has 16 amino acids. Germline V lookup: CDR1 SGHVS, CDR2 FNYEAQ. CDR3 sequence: CASSLGTGTSTYEQYF. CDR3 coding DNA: TGTGCCAGCAGCTTAGGAACCGGGACAAGTACCTACGAGCAGTACTTC. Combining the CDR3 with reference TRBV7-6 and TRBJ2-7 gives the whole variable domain GAGVSQSPRYKVTKRGQDVALRCDPISGHVSLYWYRQALGQGPEFLTYFNYEAQQDKSGLPNDRFSAERPEGSISTLTIQRTEQRDSAMYRCASSLGTGTSTYEQYFGPGTRLTVT.

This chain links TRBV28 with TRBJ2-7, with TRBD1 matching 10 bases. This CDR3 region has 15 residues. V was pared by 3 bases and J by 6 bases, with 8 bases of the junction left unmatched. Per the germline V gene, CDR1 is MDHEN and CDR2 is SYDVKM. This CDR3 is CASSFTRQGAREQYF. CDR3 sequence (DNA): TGTGCCAGCAGTTTCACCAGACAGGGGGCGCGCGAGCAGTACTTC. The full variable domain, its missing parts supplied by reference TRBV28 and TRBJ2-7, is DVKVTQSSRYLVKRTGEKVFLECVQDMDHENMFWYRQDPGLGLRLIYFSYDVKMKEKGDIPEGYSVSREKKERFSLILESASTNQTSMYLCASSFTRQGAREQYFGPGTRLTVT.

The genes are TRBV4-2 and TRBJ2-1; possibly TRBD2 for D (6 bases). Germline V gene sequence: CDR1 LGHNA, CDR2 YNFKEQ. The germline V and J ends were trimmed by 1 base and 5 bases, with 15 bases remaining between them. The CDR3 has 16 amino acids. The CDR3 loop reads CASSQVAASANNEQFF. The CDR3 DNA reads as TGTGCCAGCAGCCAAGTGGCGGCTAGCGCCAACAATGAGCAGTTCTTC.

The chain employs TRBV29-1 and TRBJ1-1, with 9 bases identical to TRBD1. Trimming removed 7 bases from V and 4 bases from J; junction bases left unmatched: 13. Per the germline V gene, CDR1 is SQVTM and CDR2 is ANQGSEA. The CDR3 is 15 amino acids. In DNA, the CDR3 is TGCAGCGCCCGCCGGGACAGGGTCCGCCCCACTGAAGCTTTCTTT. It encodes CSARRDRVRPTEAFF.

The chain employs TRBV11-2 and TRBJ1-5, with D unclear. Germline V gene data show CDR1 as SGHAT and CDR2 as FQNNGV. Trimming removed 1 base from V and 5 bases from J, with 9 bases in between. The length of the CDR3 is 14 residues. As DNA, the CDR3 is TGTGCCAGCAGCTTAGCTGGCCTTGATCAGCCCCAGCATTTT. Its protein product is CASSLAGLDQPQHF.